The sequence of this T cell receptor beta chain was determined in a study of siplizumab effects on memory and regulatory T cells. Whole-study results and caveats: A naive or memory phenotype could not be assigned to roughly 80-96% of the proliferating CD4+ or CD8+ clones. Proliferating Tregs taken from siplizumab cultures were not shown to have a confirmed suppressive function.

Assays were performed on 10^5 or so TCR templates per sample. Using immunoSEQ multiplex PCR, the repertoire was profiled, and TCRdb retains in-frame clones only, with some absent. Counted here are tens of thousands of clones, nearly 98% occurring once; the ten biggest clones make up 0.095%. The CDR3 length is 15 residues. Germline values: CDR1 MGHRA, CDR2 YSYEKL. V lost 8 bases, J lost 0 bases, and 14 bases lay in between. Worth noting for this clone: Its antigen is currently unknown.

Sequences were obtained from naive CD8+ T cells sorted from blood. The receptor comes from a human donor in good health. The chain combines TRBV4-1 with TRBJ1-3; TRBD1 is a possible D gene (6 bases). The CDR3 bases are TGCGCCAGCCGCCCGACAGGTTCCTCTGGAAACACCATATATTTT. Its protein is CASRPTGSSGNTIYF.